A selection of T cell receptor beta chains follows, all from one sample in a study of shared clonotypes between healthy human individuals. Here immunoSEQ multiplex PCR was the method, and the copy in TCRdb shows in-frame clones only, minus some. The profile shows over 2 million clones, less than 95% of them singletons. Input material: naive CD4+ T cells from PBMCs. These receptors came from a young man in good health. Some clones in this sample may be carry-over from other donors' samples. The CDR3 runs from the conserved cysteine through the conserved F or W. D genes are given only for firm matches. A row's size may be missing; if present it is once, few, many or a size class.

CDR3 DNA: TGTGCCAGCAGCTTACGACTAGCGGGAGAGGGGGATACGCAGTATTTT; CDR3 protein: CASSLRLAGEGDTQYF; V gene: TRBV13; J gene: TRBJ2-3; clone size: NA; D gene: TRBD2
CDR3 DNA: TGTGCCAGCAGTATTCCCGGGACAGGGACACACGAGCAGTACTTC; CDR3 protein: CASSIPGTGTHEQYF; V gene: TRBV28; J gene: TRBJ2-7; clone size: NA; D gene: TRBD1
CDR3 DNA: TGTGCCAGTAGTATAAGGGCCGGGACTGAAGCTTTCTTT; CDR3 protein: CASSIRAGTEAFF; V gene: TRBV19; J gene: TRBJ1-1; clone size: NA; D gene: NA
CDR3 DNA: TGTGCCAGTAGTATAGGTCACGAGCAGTACTTC; CDR3 protein: CASSIGHEQYF; V gene: TRBV19; J gene: TRBJ2-7; clone size: NA; D gene: NA
CDR3 DNA: TGTGCCAGCAGTGAAGGGGATTACGAGCAGTACTTC; CDR3 protein: CASSEGDYEQYF; V gene: TRBV6-1; J gene: TRBJ2-7; clone size: NA; D gene: NA
CDR3 DNA: TGTGCCAGCTCACCTGTCAGGGACCCCGTCACCTTC; CDR3 protein: CASSPVRDPVTF; V gene: TRBV18; J gene: TRBJ1-2; clone size: NA; D gene: NA
CDR3 DNA: TGTGCCAGCAGCCTACTGGGAACTAGCGGGAGTAGCACAGATACGCAGTATTTT; CDR3 protein: CASSLLGTSGSSTDTQYF; V gene: TRBV14; J gene: TRBJ2-3; clone size: NA; D gene: TRBD2
CDR3 DNA: TGTGCCAGCAGCGTAGGAAGCTCCTACGAGCAGTACTTC; CDR3 protein: CASSVGSSYEQYF; V gene: TRBV9; J gene: TRBJ2-7; clone size: NA; D gene: NA
CDR3 DNA: TGTGCCAGTTCGACTAGCGGGACCCTGGGGACCGGGGAGCTGTTTTTT; CDR3 protein: CASSTSGTLGTGELFF; V gene: TRBV6-4; J gene: TRBJ2-2; clone size: NA; D gene: TRBD2
CDR3 DNA: TGTGCCAGCAGCTTAGAGGGGGCGGCAGATACGCAGTATTTT; CDR3 protein: CASSLEGAADTQYF; V gene: TRBV7-2; J gene: TRBJ2-3; clone size: NA; D gene: TRBD1
CDR3 DNA: TGCGCCAGCAGCTTGGATAACCTAGCTGGAGAGACCCAGTACTTC; CDR3 protein: CASSLDNLAGETQYF; V gene: TRBV5-1; J gene: TRBJ2-5; clone size: once; D gene: NA
CDR3 DNA: TGTGCCTGGGACCCTGGACCCGGGGGGCCCTACGAGCAGTACTTC; CDR3 protein: CAWDPGPGGPYEQYF; V gene: TRBV30; J gene: TRBJ2-7; clone size: NA; D gene: NA
CDR3 DNA: TGTGCCAGCAGTATACAGGGTTCTGGAAACACCATATATTTT; CDR3 protein: CASSIQGSGNTIYF; V gene: TRBV6-6; J gene: TRBJ1-3; clone size: NA; D gene: NA
CDR3 DNA: TGTGCCAGCAGCTTAGCGCTGGGGCGCCGCACTGAAGCTTTCTTT; CDR3 protein: CASSLALGRRTEAFF; V gene: TRBV7-9; J gene: TRBJ1-1; clone size: NA; D gene: NA
CDR3 DNA: TGTGCCAGCAGCTTGGGGGGGGCAGCAGAGACCCAGTACTTC; CDR3 protein: CASSLGGAAETQYF; V gene: TRBV5-4; J gene: TRBJ2-5; clone size: NA; D gene: NA
CDR3 DNA: TGTGCCAGCTCACCAGGACAGGGCGGCGAGCAGTACTTC; CDR3 protein: CASSPGQGGEQYF; V gene: TRBV18; J gene: TRBJ2-7; clone size: once; D gene: TRBD1
CDR3 DNA: TGTGCCAGCAGCCTGAGTAGCGGGGAGATCCCCTACGAGCAGTACTTC; CDR3 protein: CASSLSSGEIPYEQYF; V gene: TRBV5-6; J gene: TRBJ2-7; clone size: NA; D gene: TRBD2
CDR3 DNA: TGTGCCAGTAACCCGGACAGATATAGCAATCAGCCCCAGCATTTT; CDR3 protein: CASNPDRYSNQPQHF; V gene: TRBV19; J gene: TRBJ1-5; clone size: few; D gene: NA
CDR3 DNA: TGCGCCAGCAGCTTGGTGGAGACAGGGGGGGCTTTCTTT; CDR3 protein: CASSLVETGGAFF; V gene: TRBV5-1; J gene: TRBJ1-1; clone size: NA; D gene: TRBD1
CDR3 DNA: TGTGCCAGCAGCCATAGTCACCAGCAGTACTTC; CDR3 protein: CASSHSHQQYF; V gene: TRBV14; J gene: TRBJ2-7; clone size: NA; D gene: NA
CDR3 DNA: TGTGCCAGCACCGAAAGGCCGTCTGGGAAACTGTTTTTT; CDR3 protein: CASTERPSGKLFF; V gene: TRBV7-9; J gene: TRBJ1-4; clone size: NA; D gene: NA
CDR3 DNA: TGCGCCAGCAGCAGGCTCGGGACTAGCGGGACATTGAATACGCAGTATTTT; CDR3 protein: CASSRLGTSGTLNTQYF; V gene: TRBV5-1; J gene: TRBJ2-3; clone size: NA; D gene: TRBD2
CDR3 DNA: TGTGCCAGCAGTTTAAGGGCAGGTACTATGTACGAGCAGTACTTC; CDR3 protein: CASSLRAGTMYEQYF; V gene: TRBV27; J gene: TRBJ2-7; clone size: NA; D gene: NA
CDR3 DNA: TGTGCCAGCAGGGACAGGTTGGGGCAATCTTACGAGCAGTACTTC; CDR3 protein: CASRDRLGQSYEQYF; V gene: TRBV27; J gene: TRBJ2-7; clone size: once; D gene: TRBD1
CDR3 DNA: TGTGCCAGCACGGACTTATGGGGTCAGCCCCAGCATTTT; CDR3 protein: CASTDLWGQPQHF; V gene: TRBV27; J gene: TRBJ1-5; clone size: once; D gene: NA
CDR3 DNA: TGCGCCAGCAGCTTGGCCAGTTATGGGACAGATACGCAGTATTTT; CDR3 protein: CASSLASYGTDTQYF; V gene: TRBV5-1; J gene: TRBJ2-3; clone size: NA; D gene: NA
CDR3 DNA: TGCGCCAGCAGCTTAATAGCGGGAAAGACAGATACGCAGTATTTT; CDR3 protein: CASSLIAGKTDTQYF; V gene: TRBV5-1; J gene: TRBJ2-3; clone size: NA; D gene: TRBD2
CDR3 DNA: TGTGCCTGGCTTCCGCGGACCCAAGGAAACACCATATATTTT; CDR3 protein: CAWLPRTQGNTIYF; V gene: TRBV30; J gene: TRBJ1-3; clone size: NA; D gene: NA
CDR3 DNA: TGTGCCAGCAGCGGAGGGACTAGCAGTTCCTACGAGCAGTACTTC; CDR3 protein: CASSGGTSSSYEQYF; V gene: TRBV9; J gene: TRBJ2-7; clone size: NA; D gene: TRBD2
CDR3 DNA: TGCGCCAGCAGCCCTGGGGGACAGGGGGCCTACGAGCAGTACTTC; CDR3 protein: CASSPGGQGAYEQYF; V gene: TRBV5-1; J gene: TRBJ2-7; clone size: NA; D gene: TRBD1
CDR3 DNA: TGCGCCAGCAGCCCCAGGGTTAACTCCTACGAGCAGTACTTC; CDR3 protein: CASSPRVNSYEQYF; V gene: TRBV5-1; J gene: TRBJ2-7; clone size: NA; D gene: NA
CDR3 DNA: TGTGCCAGCTCACCAAGTGAAGGGCAGCCCCAGCATTTT; CDR3 protein: CASSPSEGQPQHF; V gene: TRBV18; J gene: TRBJ1-5; clone size: NA; D gene: NA
CDR3 DNA: TGTGCCAGCAGCGGGACAGGGTCCACAGATACGCAGTATTTT; CDR3 protein: CASSGTGSTDTQYF; V gene: TRBV27; J gene: TRBJ2-3; clone size: NA; D gene: TRBD1
CDR3 DNA: TGTGCCAGCGCAGGACTAGCGGGAGCCCTCTACGAGCAGTACTTC; CDR3 protein: CASAGLAGALYEQYF; V gene: TRBV2; J gene: TRBJ2-7; clone size: NA; D gene: TRBD2
CDR3 DNA: TGTGCCAGCAGCCTAAGGTCAGATACGCAGTATTTT; CDR3 protein: CASSLRSDTQYF; V gene: TRBV7-9; J gene: TRBJ2-3; clone size: NA; D gene: NA
CDR3 DNA: TGTGCCATCAGTGATCGGGCGGACAATGAGCAGTTCTTC; CDR3 protein: CAISDRADNEQFF; V gene: TRBV10-3; J gene: TRBJ2-1; clone size: NA; D gene: NA
CDR3 DNA: TGTGCCAGCAGCTTGGAACCCCAAGCCAAAAACATTCAGTACTTC; CDR3 protein: CASSLEPQAKNIQYF; V gene: TRBV5-4; J gene: TRBJ2-4; clone size: NA; D gene: NA
CDR3 DNA: TGTGCCAGCAGCTCTCCCCCTGGGGCGGCTGCAGATACGCAGTATTTT; CDR3 protein: CASSSPPGAAADTQYF; V gene: TRBV5-4; J gene: TRBJ2-3; clone size: NA; D gene: NA
CDR3 DNA: TGTGCCAGCAGATTGACAGGGATCAACGAGCAGTACTTC; CDR3 protein: CASRLTGINEQYF; V gene: TRBV6-1; J gene: TRBJ2-7; clone size: NA; D gene: TRBD1
CDR3 DNA: TGTGCCAGCTCACCAGGGTTTGCCCGCACAGATACGCAGTATTTT; CDR3 protein: CASSPGFARTDTQYF; V gene: TRBV18; J gene: TRBJ2-3; clone size: NA; D gene: NA
CDR3 DNA: TGTGCCAGCAGCTTAGCAGGGACAGGGGTCTACGAGCAGTACTTC; CDR3 protein: CASSLAGTGVYEQYF; V gene: TRBV5-8; J gene: TRBJ2-7; clone size: NA; D gene: TRBD1
CDR3 DNA: TGTGCCAGCAGCTCCCCCCTTAGCGGAGAAAGCACAGATACGCAGTATTTT; CDR3 protein: CASSSPLSGESTDTQYF; V gene: TRBV13; J gene: TRBJ2-3; clone size: NA; D gene: NA
CDR3 DNA: TGTGCCAGCAGTTACACCTACTCTGGGGGAAGCCACGAGCAGTACTTC; CDR3 protein: CASSYTYSGGSHEQYF; V gene: TRBV6-5; J gene: TRBJ2-7; clone size: NA; D gene: NA
CDR3 DNA: TGTGCCAGCAGTACGGGACAGGGTCGTTCAGATACGCAGTATTTT; CDR3 protein: CASSTGQGRSDTQYF; V gene: TRBV2; J gene: TRBJ2-3; clone size: NA; D gene: TRBD1
CDR3 DNA: TGTGCCAGCAGCCCCGGGACAGAACAGACCTACGAGCAGTACTTC; CDR3 protein: CASSPGTEQTYEQYF; V gene: TRBV11-2; J gene: TRBJ2-7; clone size: NA; D gene: TRBD1
CDR3 DNA: TGTGCCAGCCGTACCCCTGGGAAGGCTTTCTTT; CDR3 protein: CASRTPGKAFF; V gene: TRBV28; J gene: TRBJ1-1; clone size: NA; D gene: NA
CDR3 DNA: TGTGCCAGCAGTAAGACAGGTCTGCTTTCTGGGGCCAACGTCCTGACTTTC; CDR3 protein: CASSKTGLLSGANVLTF; V gene: TRBV25-1; J gene: TRBJ2-6; clone size: NA; D gene: NA
CDR3 DNA: TGTGCCAGCAGTTATAGGGACAGGGTCCAAGAGACCCAGTACTTC; CDR3 protein: CASSYRDRVQETQYF; V gene: TRBV6-5; J gene: TRBJ2-5; clone size: NA; D gene: TRBD1
CDR3 DNA: TGTGCCAGCAGCATGGGACTTGGGACCGGGGAGCTGTTTTTT; CDR3 protein: CASSMGLGTGELFF; V gene: TRBV28; J gene: TRBJ2-2; clone size: NA; D gene: NA
CDR3 DNA: TGTGCCAGCAGTGGTTCAGGGGGCGGTACAGATACGCAGTATTTT; CDR3 protein: CASSGSGGGTDTQYF; V gene: TRBV2; J gene: TRBJ2-3; clone size: few; D gene: TRBD1
CDR3 DNA: TGTGCCAGCCGACGCCGGGGAGAGAACACTGAAGCTTTCTTT; CDR3 protein: CASRRRGENTEAFF; V gene: TRBV27; J gene: TRBJ1-1; clone size: NA; D gene: NA